The present T cell receptor beta chain was sequenced within a study of early T cells in non-severe SARS-CoV-2 infection (dated by TCRdb to about 2021). Regarding the study in general: Because TCR sequencing relied on bulk RNA taken from unsorted whole blood, pairing of alpha and beta chains was not possible. Study-wide conclusions, independent of this receptor: VDJdb matching was skewed toward anti-spike CD8 responses and likely underestimated virus-specific expansions by missing private and CD4 specificities.

The CDR3 contains 14 residues, cysteine and phenylalanine counted. Only CDR3 DNA remains: 42 bases, in frame from the first base. According to the germline V gene, CDR1 reads MNHNS and CDR2 reads SASEGT. V is shortened by 1 base, J by 5 bases, and the region joining them spans 11 bases. In this sample, this clonotype turned up a few times. No cognate antigen has been identified for it. The input lacks base qualities; no much larger clone sits a single base away. The receptor library was made with 5' RACE. The run used a NextSeq 500. Unique molecular identifiers were attached to individual cDNA molecules in the TCR library protocol so that sequencing error and PCR bias could be corrected. Sequencing covered both TCR alpha and beta chains, and within each sample the abundances of alpha and beta sequences were tightly co-correlated. The authors' analysis ran thus. Decombinator V4 was used to annotate the V gene, J gene and CDR3 of the TCR sequences. Expanded TCRs were defined as changing significantly between any two time points under a Poisson model with p below 0.0001. TCR abundances were normalised to the total number of TCRs sequenced in each sample and reported as counts per million. MAIT TCRs were defined by TRAV1-2 paired with TRAJ12, TRAJ20 or TRAJ33, and iNKT TCRs by TRAV10 paired with TRAJ18. A search of VDJdb, accessed on 1 November 2021, was run for TCRs annotated to CMV, EBV and SARS-CoV-2, with TCRs annotated for multiple antigens excluded. TCRdb reprocessing: public reads trimmed at Q25 with fastp, clones called with MiXCR, in-frame beta chains kept. Each entry merges the rows of one CDR3 protein and shows their most common DNA and genes. For this entry, the V and J calls and clone size follow TCRdb and not the study's own pipeline. This sample gives approximately 97,000 distinct CDR3 sequences in total; roughly 14% of them show up just once. Together, the top ten hold approximately 6% of the sample.

A case-control design nested within a healthcare worker cohort in London, UK, was used, with weekly nasopharyngeal swab PCR tests and blood sampling performed. Between 23 and 31 March 2020, the week of the UK lockdown, healthcare workers were enrolled and then followed up weekly for as long as 16 weeks. This TCR was recovered from an adult who was a healthcare worker with PCR-confirmed SARS-CoV-2 infection or an uninfected control (not recorded which). Sequencing was carried out using whole blood. The rearrangement combines TRBV6-1 with TRBJ1-2, with TRBD1 tentatively as D gene (6 bases match). The CDR3 region: CASSEGRGIYGYTF. In nucleotide form, the sequence is TGTGCCAGCAGTGAAGGGAGGGGGATTTATGGCTACACCTTC.